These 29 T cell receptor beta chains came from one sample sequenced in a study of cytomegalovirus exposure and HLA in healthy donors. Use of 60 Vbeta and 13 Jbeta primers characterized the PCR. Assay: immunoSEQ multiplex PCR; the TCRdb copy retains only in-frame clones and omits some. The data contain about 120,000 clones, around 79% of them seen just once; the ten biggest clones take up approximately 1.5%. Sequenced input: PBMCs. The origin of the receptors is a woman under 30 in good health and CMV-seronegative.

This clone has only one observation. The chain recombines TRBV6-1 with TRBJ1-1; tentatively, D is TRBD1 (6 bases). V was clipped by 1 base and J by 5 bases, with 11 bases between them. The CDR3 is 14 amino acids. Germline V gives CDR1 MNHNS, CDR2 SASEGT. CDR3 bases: TGTGCCAGCAGTGAAGGGGAGGGGGTGACTGAAGCTTTCTTT. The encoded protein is CASSEGEGVTEAFF.

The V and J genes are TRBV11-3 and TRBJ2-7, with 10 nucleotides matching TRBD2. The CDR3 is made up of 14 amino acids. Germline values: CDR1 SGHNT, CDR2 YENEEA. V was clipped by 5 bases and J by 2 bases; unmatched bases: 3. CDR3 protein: CASSPGLAAYEQYF. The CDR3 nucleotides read TGTGCCAGCAGCCCCGGACTAGCGGCCTACGAGCAGTACTTC.

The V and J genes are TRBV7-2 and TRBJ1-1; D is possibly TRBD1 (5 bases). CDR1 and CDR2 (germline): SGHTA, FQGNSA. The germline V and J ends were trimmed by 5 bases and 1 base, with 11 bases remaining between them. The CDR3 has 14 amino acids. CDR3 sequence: CASSLDRGNTEAFF. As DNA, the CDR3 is TGTGCCAGCAGCCTCGATAGGGGGAACACTGAAGCTTTCTTT.

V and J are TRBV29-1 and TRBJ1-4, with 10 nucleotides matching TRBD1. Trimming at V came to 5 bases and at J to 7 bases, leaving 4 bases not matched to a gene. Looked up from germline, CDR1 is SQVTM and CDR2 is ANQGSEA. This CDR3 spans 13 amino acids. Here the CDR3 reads CSVLRTGGEKLFF. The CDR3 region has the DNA TGCAGCGTTCTCAGGACAGGGGGTGAAAAACTGTTTTTT. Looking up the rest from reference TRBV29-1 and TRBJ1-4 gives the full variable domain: SAVISQKPSRDICQRGTSLTIQCQVDSQVTMMFWYRQQPGQSLTLIATANQGSEATYESGFVIDKFPISRPNLTFSTLTVSNMSPEDSSIYLCSVLRTGGEKLFFGSGTQLSVL.

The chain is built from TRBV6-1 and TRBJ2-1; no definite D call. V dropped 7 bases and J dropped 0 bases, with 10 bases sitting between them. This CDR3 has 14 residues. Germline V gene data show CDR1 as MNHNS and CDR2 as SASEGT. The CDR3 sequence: CASNRGDSYNEQFF. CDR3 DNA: TGTGCCAGCAACCGCGGAGACTCCTACAATGAGCAGTTCTTC.

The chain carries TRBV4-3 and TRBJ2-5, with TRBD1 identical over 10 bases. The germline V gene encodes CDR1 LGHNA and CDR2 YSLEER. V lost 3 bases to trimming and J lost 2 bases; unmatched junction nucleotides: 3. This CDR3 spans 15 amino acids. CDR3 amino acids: CASSQGTGAQETQYF. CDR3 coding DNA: TGCGCCAGCAGCCAGGGGACAGGGGCTCAAGAGACCCAGTACTTC.

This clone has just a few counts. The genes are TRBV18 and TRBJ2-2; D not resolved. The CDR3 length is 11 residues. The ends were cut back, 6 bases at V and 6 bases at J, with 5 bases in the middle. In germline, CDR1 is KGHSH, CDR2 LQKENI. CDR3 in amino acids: CASSSAGELFF. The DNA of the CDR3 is TGTGCCAGCTCGTCCGCCGGGGAGCTGTTTTTT.

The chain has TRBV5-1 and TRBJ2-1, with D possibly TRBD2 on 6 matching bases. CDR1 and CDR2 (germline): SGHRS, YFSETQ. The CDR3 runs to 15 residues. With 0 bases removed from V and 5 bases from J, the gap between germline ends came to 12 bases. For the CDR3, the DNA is TGCGCCAGCAGCTTGGAGGCGGGATCCCACAATGAGCAGTTCTTC. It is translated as CASSLEAGSHNEQFF.

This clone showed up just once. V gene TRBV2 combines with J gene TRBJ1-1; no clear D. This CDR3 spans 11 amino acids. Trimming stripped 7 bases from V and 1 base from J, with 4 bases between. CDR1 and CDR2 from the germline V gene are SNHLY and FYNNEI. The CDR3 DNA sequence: TGTGCCAGCACCGGGAACACTGAAGCTTTCTTT. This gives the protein CASTGNTEAFF.

The chain's CDR3 is CASSLRGDTNEQFF. Written as DNA, the CDR3 is TGCGCCAGCAGCCTCAGGGGGGACACCAATGAGCAGTTCTTC. V is TRBV4-3 and J is TRBJ2-1; D possibly corresponds to TRBD1 (7 bases). Deletions cut 4 bases from V and 6 bases from J, with 13 bases between. In germline, CDR1 is LGHNA, CDR2 YSLEER. The CDR3 has 14 amino acids.

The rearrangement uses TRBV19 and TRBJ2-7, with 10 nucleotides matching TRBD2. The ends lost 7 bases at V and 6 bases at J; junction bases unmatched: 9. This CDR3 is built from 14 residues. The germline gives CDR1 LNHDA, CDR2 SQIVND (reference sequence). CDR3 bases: TGTGCCAGTAACCCGGGACTAGCGTTCTCCGAGCAGTACTTC. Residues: CASNPGLAFSEQYF.

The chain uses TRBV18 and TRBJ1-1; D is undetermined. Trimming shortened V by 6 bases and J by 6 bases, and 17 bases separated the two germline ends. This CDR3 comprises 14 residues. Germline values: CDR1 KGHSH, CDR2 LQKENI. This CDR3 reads CASSPEVLNAEAFF. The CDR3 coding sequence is TGTGCCAGCTCCCCGGAGGTACTAAACGCTGAAGCTTTCTTT.

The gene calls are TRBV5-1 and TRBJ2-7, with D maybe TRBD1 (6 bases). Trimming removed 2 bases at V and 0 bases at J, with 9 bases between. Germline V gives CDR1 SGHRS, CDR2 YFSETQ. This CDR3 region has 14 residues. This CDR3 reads CASSLQGPSYEQYF. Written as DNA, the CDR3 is TGCGCCAGCAGCTTACAGGGTCCCTCCTACGAGCAGTACTTC. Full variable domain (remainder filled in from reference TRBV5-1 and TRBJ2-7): KAGVTQTPRYLIKTRGQQVTLSCSPISGHRSVSWYQQTPGQGLQFLFEYFSETQRNKGNFPGRFSGRQFSNSRSEMNVSTLELGDSALYLCASSLQGPSYEQYFGPGTRLTVT.

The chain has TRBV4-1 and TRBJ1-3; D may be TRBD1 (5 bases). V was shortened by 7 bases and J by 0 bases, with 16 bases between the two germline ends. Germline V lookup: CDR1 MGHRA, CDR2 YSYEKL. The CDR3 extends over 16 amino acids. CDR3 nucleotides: TGCGCCAGCACCCCAGGGTTATTAAGCTCTGGAAACACCATATATTTT. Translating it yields CASTPGLLSSGNTIYF.

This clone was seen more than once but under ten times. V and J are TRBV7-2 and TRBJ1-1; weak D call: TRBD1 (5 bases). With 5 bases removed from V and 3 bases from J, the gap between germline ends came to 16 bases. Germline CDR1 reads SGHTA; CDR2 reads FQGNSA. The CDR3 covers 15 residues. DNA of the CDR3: TGTGCCAGCAGCGACCAGGGTCCTGACTACACTGAAGCTTTCTTT. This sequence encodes CASSDQGPDYTEAFF.

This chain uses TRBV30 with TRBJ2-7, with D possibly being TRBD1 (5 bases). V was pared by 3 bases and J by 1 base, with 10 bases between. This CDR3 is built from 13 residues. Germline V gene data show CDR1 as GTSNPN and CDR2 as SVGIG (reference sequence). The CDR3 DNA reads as TGTGCCTGGAGAGAAGGGGCGTCCTACGAGCAGTACTTC. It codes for CAWREGASYEQYF.

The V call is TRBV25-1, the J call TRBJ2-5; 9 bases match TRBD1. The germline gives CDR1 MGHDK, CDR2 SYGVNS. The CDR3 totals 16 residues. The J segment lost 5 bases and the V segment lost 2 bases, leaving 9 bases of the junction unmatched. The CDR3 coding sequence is TGTGCCAGCAGTGAAGGGGACAGGGTTAAGGGGGAGACCCAGTACTTC. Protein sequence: CASSEGDRVKGETQYF.

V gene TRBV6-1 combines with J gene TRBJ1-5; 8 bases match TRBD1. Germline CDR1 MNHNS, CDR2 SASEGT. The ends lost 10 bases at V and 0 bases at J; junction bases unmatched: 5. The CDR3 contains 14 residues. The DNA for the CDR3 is TGTGCCATCCGGGACAGGCATAGCAATCAGCCCCAGCATTTT. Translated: CAIRDRHSNQPQHF.

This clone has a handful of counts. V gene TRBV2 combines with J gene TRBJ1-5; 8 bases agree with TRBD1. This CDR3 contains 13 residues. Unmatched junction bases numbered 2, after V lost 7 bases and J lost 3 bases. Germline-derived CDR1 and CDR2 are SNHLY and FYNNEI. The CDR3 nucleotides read TGTGCCAGCACAGGGGGCTACAATCAGCCCCAGCATTTT. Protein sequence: CASTGGYNQPQHF. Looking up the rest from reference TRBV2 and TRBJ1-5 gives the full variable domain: EPEVTQTPSHQVTQMGQEVILRCVPISNHLYFYWYRQILGQKVEFLVSFYNNEISEKSEIFDDQFSVERPDGSNFTLKIRSTKLEDSAMYFCASTGGYNQPQHFGDGTRLSIL.

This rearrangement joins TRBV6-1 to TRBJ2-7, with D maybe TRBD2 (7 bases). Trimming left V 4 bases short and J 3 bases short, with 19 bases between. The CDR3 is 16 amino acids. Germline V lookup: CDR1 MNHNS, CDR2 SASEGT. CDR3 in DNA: TGTGCCAGCAGTGGCGGGGGAAGGGGGAGACACTACGAGCAGTACTTC. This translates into CASSGGGRGRHYEQYF.

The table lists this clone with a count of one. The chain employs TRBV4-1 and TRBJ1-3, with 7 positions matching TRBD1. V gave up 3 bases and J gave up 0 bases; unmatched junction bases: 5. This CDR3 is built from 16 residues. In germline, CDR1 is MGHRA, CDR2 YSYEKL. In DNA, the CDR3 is TGCGCCAGCAGCCATACAGGGGCCGACTCTGGAAACACCATATATTTT. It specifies CASSHTGADSGNTIYF.

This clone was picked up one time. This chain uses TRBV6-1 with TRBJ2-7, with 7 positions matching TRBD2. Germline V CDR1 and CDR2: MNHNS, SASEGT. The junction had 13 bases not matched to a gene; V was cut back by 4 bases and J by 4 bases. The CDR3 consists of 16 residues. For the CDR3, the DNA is TGTGCCAGCAGTGGCTATGTAGCGGGCCGCGTGTACGAGCAGTACTTC. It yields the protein CASSGYVAGRVYEQYF.

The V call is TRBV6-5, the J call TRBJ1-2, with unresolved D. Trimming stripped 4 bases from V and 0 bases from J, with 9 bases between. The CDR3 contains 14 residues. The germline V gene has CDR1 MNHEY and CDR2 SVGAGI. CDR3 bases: TGTGCCAGCAGTTCACCCCAGGCTAACTATGGCTACACCTTC. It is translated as CASSSPQANYGYTF.

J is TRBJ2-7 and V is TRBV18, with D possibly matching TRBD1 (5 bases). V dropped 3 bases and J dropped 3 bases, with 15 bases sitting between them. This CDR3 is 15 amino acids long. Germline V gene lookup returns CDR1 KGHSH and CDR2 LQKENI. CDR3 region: CASSPKGINNYEQYF. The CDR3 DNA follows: TGTGCCAGCTCACCCAAGGGGATAAATAACTACGAGCAGTACTTC.

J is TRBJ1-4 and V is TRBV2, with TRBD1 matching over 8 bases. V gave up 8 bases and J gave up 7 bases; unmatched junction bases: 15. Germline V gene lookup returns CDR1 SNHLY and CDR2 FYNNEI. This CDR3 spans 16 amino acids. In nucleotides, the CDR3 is TGTGCCAGCCACAGCCGGAGGGACGGACAGGGTGAAAAACTGTTTTTT. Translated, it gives CASHSRRDGQGEKLFF.

CDR3 bases: TGTGCCAGCAGCTCCGACAGGGTTAATTCACCCCTCCACTTT. The encoded protein is CASSSDRVNSPLHF. V and J are TRBV6-6 and TRBJ1-6; 7 bases agree with TRBD1. The junction had 5 bases not matched to a gene; V was cut back by 6 bases and J by 6 bases. CDR1 and CDR2 from the germline V gene are MNHNY and SVGAGI (reference sequence). This CDR3 has 14 amino acids.

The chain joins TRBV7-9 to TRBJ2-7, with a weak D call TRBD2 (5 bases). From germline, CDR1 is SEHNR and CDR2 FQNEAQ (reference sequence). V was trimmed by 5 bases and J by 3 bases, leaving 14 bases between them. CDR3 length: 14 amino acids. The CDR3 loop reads CASSPPGRNYEQYF. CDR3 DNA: TGTGCCAGCAGCCCCCCGGGGAGAAACTACGAGCAGTACTTC.

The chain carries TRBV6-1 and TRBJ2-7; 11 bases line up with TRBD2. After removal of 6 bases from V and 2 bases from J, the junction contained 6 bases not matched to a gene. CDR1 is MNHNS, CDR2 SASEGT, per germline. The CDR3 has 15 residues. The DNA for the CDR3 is TGTGCCAGCAGGGCCGGGACTAGCGGAGCCTACGAGCAGTACTTC. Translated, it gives CASRAGTSGAYEQYF.

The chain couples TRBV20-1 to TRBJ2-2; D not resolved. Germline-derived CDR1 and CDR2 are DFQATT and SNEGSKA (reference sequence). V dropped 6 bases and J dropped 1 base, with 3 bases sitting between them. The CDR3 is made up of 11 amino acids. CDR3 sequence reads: CSAGNTGELFF. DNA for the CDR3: TGCAGTGCCGGGAACACCGGGGAGCTGTTTTTT.